This T cell receptor beta chain was obtained from a study of blood T cell repertoires in COVID-19. This CDR3 contains 14 residues. Germline V lookup: CDR1 SQVTM, CDR2 ANQGSEA. Assay used: immunoSEQ multiplex PCR; TCRdb lists only in-frame clones, some missing. The data show more than 150,000 clones, roughly 94% seen once. The TCR was taken from a man between 25 and 39 years old with COVID-19, enrolled during active disease. The chain combines TRBV29-1 with TRBJ1-1; D not resolved. The sequencing sample was made of peripheral blood. The CDR3 region is CGYCGLNMNTEAFF. Here the CDR3 DNA reads TGCGGTTACTGTGGGCTTAACATGAACACTGAAGCTTTCTTT.